This entry is about one T cell receptor (beta chain). Its specificity is not known. Germline loops: CDR1 SGDLS, CDR2 YYNGEE. With V trimmed by 10 bases and J by 0 bases, 15 bases remained unmatched. This CDR3 has 17 amino acids. Only in-frame clones appear in the TCRdb table, and some are missing; sequencing was by immunoSEQ multiplex PCR. The sample lists roughly 140,000 clones, roughly 90% seen once, with less than 2% in the top ten. The data were obtained in a study of T cell responses to AZD1222 COVID-19 vaccine. Overall study results and limits: The number of AZD1222 recipients seropositive at baseline was only five to seven. Spike-specific TCR breadth rose after two AZD1222 doses, and depth rose as well.

This receptor was identified in an adult who received the AZD1222 COVID-19 vaccine. This material consisted of peripheral blood, taken 28 days after the second AZD1222 dose. The J gene is TRBJ1-1, the V gene TRBV9; 10 bases fit TRBD1. The CDR3, as DNA: TGTGCCGGGGGACAGGGGACTGACTCCACGATGAACACTGAAGCTTTCTTT. As protein: CAGGQGTDSTMNTEAFF. Based on the CDR3 plus reference TRBV9 and TRBJ1-1, the full variable domain is DSGVTQTPKHLITATGQRVTLRCSPRSGDLSVYWYQQSLDQGLQFLIQYYNGEERAKGNILERFSAQQFPDLHSELNLSSLELGDSALYFCAGGQGTDSTMNTEAFFGQGTRLTVV.